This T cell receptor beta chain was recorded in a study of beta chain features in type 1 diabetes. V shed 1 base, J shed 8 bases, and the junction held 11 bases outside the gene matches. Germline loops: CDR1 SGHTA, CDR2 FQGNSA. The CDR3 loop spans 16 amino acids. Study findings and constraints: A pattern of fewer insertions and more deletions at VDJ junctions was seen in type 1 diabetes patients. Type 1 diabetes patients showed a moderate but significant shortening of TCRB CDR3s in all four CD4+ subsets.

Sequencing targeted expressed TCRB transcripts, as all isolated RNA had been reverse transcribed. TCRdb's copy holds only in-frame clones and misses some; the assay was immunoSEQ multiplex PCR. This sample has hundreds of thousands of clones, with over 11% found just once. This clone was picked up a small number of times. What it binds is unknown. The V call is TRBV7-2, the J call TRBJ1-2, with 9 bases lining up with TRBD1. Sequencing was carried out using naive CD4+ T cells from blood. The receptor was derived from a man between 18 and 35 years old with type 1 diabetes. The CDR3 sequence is CASSLGGQGPRRGYTF. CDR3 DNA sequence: TGTGCCAGCAGCTTAGGGGGACAGGGCCCAAGAAGGGGCTACACCTTC.